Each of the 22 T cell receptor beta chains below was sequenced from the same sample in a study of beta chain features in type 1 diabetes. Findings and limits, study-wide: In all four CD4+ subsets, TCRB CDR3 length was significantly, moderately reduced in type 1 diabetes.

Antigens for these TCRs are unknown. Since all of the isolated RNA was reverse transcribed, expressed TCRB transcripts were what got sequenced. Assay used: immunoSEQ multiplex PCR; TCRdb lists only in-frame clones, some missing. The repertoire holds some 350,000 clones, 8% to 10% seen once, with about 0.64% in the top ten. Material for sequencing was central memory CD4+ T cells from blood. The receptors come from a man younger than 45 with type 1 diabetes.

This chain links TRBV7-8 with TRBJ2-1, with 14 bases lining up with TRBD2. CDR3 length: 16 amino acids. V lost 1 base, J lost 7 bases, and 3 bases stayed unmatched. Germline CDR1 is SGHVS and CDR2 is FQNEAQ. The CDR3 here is CASSLGLAGGANEQFF. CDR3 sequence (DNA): TGTGCCAGCAGCTTAGGACTAGCGGGAGGGGCTAATGAGCAGTTCTTC.

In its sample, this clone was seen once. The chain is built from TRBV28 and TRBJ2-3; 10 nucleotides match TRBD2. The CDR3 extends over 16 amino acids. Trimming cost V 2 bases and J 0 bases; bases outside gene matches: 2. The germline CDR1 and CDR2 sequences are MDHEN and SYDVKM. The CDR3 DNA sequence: TGTGCCAGCAGTTTACCGACTAGCGGGAGCACAGATACGCAGTATTTT. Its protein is CASSLPTSGSTDTQYF.

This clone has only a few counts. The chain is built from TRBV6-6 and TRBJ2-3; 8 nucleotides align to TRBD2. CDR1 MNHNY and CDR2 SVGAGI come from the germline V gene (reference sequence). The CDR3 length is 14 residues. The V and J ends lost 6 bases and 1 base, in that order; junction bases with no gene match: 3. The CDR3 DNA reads TGTGCCAGCAGCCTGCGGGAGGGCACAGATACGCAGTATTTT. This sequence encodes CASSLREGTDTQYF.

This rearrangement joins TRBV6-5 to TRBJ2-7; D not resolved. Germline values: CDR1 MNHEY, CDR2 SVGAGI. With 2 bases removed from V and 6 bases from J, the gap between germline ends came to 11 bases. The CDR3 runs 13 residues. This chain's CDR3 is CASSYGIHREQYF. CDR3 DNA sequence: TGTGCCAGCAGTTACGGGATACACCGCGAGCAGTACTTC.

CDR3 DNA sequence: TGCGCCAGCAGCTTGGCCGGGACAGGGGCCTGGGCCAACGTCCTGACTTTC. Amino acid sequence: CASSLAGTGAWANVLTF. This rearrangement joins TRBV4-3 to TRBJ2-6; the match to TRBD1 covers 10 bases. The CDR3 contains 17 residues. Germline trimming cut 5 bases from V and 5 bases from J; bases unmatched to any gene: 9. Germline CDR1 LGHNA, CDR2 YSLEER.

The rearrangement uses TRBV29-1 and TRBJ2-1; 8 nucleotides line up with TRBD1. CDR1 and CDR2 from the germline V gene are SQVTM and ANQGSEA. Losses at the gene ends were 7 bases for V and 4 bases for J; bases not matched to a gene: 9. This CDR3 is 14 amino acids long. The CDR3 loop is CSGGDRRSYNEQFF. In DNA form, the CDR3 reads TGCAGCGGGGGGGACAGGCGATCTTACAATGAGCAGTTCTTC.

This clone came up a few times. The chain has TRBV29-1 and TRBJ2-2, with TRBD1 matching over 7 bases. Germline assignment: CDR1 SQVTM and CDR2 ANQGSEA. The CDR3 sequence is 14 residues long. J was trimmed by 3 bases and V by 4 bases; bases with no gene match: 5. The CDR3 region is CSVGTGWDTGELFF. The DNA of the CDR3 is TGCAGCGTTGGGACAGGCTGGGACACCGGGGAGCTGTTTTTT.

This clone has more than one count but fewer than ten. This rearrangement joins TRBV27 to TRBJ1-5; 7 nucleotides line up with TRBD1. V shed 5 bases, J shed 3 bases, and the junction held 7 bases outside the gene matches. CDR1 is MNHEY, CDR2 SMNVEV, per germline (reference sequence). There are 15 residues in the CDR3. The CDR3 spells CASSRQGGFNQPQHF. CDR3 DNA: TGTGCCAGCAGTCGACAGGGAGGATTCAATCAGCCCCAGCATTTT.

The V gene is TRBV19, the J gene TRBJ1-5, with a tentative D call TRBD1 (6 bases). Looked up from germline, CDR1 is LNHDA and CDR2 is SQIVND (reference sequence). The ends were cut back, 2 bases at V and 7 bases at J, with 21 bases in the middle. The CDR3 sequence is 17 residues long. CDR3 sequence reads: CASSISGSRRGRQPQHF. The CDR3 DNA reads TGTGCCAGTAGTATATCGGGAAGCCGCCGGGGGCGGCAGCCCCAGCATTTT.

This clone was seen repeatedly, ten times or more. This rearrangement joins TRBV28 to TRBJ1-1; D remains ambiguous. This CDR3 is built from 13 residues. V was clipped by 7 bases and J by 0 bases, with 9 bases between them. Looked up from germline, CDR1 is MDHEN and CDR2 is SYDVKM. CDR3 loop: CASTLQLNTEAFF. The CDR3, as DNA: TGTGCCAGCACCTTACAGTTGAACACTGAAGCTTTCTTT.

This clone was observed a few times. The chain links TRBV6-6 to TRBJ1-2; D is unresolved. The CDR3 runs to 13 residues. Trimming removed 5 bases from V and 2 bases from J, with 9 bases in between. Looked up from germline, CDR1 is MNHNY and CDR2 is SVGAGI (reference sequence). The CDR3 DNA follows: TGTGCCAGCAGTAGCCGGTTGAACTATGGCTACACCTTC. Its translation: CASSSRLNYGYTF.

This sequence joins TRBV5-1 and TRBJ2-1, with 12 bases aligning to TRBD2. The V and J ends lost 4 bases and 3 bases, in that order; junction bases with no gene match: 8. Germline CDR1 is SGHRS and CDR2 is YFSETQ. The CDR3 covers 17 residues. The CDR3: CASSGAGTSGFYNEQFF. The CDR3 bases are TGCGCCAGCAGCGGCGCCGGGACTAGCGGGTTCTACAATGAGCAGTTCTTC.

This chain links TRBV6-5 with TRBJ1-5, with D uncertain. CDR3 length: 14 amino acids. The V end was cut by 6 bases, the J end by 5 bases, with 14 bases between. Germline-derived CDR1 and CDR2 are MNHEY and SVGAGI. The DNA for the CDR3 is TGTGCCAGCAGAACCGGAGTGGGTGATCAGCCCCAGCATTTT. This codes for CASRTGVGDQPQHF.

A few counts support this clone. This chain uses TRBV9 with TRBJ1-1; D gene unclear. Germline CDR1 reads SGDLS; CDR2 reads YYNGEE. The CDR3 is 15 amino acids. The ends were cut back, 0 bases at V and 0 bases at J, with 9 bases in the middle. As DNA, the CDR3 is TGTGCCAGCAGCGTAGGGGTGATCATGAACACTGAAGCTTTCTTT. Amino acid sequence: CASSVGVIMNTEAFF. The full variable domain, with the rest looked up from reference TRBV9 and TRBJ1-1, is DSGVTQTPKHLITATGQRVTLRCSPRSGDLSVYWYQQSLDQGLQFLIQYYNGEERAKGNILERFSAQQFPDLHSELNLSSLELGDSALYFCASSVGVIMNTEAFFGQGTRLTVV.

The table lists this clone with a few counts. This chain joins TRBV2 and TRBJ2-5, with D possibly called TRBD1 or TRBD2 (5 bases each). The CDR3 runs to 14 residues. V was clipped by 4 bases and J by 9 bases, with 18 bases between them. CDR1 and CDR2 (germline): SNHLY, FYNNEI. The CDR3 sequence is CASSGGDGLGAQYF. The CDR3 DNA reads TGTGCCAGCAGTGGAGGGGACGGCCTCGGGGCCCAGTACTTC. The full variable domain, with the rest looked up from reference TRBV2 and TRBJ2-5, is EPEVTQTPSHQVTQMGQEVILRCVPISNHLYFYWYRQILGQKVEFLVSFYNNEISEKSEIFDDQFSVERPDGSNFTLKIRSTKLEDSAMYFCASSGGDGLGAQYFGPGTRLLVL.

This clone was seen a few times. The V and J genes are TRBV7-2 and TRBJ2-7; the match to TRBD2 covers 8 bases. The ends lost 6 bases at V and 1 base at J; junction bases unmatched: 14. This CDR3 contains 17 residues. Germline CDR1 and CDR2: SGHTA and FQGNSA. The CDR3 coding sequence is TGTGCCAGCAGTGGATCTCCCCGACAGCGGGAGTCCTACGAGCAGTACTTC. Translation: CASSGSPRQRESYEQYF.

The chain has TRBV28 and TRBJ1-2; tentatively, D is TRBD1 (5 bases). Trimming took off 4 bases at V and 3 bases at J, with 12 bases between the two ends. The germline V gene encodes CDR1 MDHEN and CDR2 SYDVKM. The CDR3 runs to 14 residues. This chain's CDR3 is CASSSLARDYGYTF. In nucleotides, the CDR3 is TGTGCCAGCAGTTCATTAGCCAGGGACTATGGCTACACCTTC.

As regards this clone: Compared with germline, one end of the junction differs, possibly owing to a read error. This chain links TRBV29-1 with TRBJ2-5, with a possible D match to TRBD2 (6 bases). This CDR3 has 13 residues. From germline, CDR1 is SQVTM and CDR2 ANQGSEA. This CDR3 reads CNVGGNRRETQYF. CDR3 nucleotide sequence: TGCAACGTTGGGGGGAACAGAAGAGAAACCCAGTACTTC.

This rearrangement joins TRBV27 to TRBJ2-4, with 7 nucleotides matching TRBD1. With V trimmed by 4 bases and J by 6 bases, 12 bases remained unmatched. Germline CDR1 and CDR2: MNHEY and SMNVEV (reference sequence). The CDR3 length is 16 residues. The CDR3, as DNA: TGTGCCAGCAGTTCTACCGGGGACAGATTGAGAAACATTCAGTACTTC. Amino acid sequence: CASSSTGDRLRNIQYF.

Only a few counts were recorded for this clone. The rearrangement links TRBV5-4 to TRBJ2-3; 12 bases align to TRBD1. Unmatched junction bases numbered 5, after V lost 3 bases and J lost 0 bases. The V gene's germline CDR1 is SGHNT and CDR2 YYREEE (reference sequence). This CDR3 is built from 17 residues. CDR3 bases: TGTGCCAGCAGCTCCAAGGGACAGGGGGCTAGCACAGATACGCAGTATTTT. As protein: CASSSKGQGASTDTQYF.

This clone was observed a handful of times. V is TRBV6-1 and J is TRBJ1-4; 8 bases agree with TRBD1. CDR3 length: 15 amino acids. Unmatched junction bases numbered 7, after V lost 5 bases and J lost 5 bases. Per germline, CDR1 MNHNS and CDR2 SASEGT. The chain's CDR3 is CASSTTGGWNEKLFF. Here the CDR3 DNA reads TGTGCCAGCAGTACAACAGGGGGATGGAATGAAAAACTGTTTTTT.

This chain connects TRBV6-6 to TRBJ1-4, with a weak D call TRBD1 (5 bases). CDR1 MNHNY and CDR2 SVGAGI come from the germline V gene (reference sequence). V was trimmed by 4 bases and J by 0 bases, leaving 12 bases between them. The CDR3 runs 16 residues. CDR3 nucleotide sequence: TGTGCCAGCAGTTCTGACAGCCCTGCAACTAATGAAAAACTGTTTTTT. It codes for CASSSDSPATNEKLFF.